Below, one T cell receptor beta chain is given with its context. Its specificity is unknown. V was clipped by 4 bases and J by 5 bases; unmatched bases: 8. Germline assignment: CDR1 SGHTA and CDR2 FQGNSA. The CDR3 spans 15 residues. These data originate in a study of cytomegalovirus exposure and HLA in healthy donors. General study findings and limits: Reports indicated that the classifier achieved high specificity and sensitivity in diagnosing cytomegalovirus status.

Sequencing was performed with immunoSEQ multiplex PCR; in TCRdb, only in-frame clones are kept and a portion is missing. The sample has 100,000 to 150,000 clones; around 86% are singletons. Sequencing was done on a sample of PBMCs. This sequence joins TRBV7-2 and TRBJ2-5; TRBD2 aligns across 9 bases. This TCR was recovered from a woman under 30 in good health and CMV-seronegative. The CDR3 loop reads CASSSRGSGGETQYF. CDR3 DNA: TGTGCCAGCAGCTCCCGCGGTAGCGGGGGCGAGACCCAGTACTTC.